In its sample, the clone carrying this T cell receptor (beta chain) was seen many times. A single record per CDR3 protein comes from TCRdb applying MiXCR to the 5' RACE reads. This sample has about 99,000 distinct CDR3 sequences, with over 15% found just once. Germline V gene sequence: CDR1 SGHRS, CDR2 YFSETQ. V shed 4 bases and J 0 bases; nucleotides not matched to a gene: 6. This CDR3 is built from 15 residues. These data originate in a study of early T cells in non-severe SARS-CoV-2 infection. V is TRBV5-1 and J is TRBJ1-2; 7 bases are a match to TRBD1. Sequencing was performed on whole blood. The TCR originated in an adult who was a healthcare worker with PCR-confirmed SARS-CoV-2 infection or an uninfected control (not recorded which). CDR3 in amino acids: CASSQGTVANYGYTF. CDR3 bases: TGCGCCAGCAGCCAGGGGACAGTAGCTAACTATGGCTACACCTTC.